The entry below describes one TCR beta chain. Its specific antigen is unknown. There are no base qualities to consult, and no much larger clone falls within one base. The record originates from a study of cytomegalovirus exposure and HLA in healthy donors (dated by TCRdb to about 2017). Turning to the overall study: According to an earlier analysis of 587 of the donors, about 179 million T cells yielded 90 million to 140 million unique TCR beta sequences and approximately 300 Gb of sequence data. A later analysis re-analyzed previously published TCR beta repertoires from roughly 600 donors and added high-resolution HLA genotyping to study TCR occurrence patterns. Of the roughly 430 genotyped donors, approximately 82% fell in the genetic ancestry cluster associated with self-reported Caucasian donors. All discovery cohort repertoires had been generated on a single sequencing platform. Among almost 400 genotyped donors of the cohort, an average of approximately 240,000 unique TCR beta nucleotide sequences were sequenced per donor, roughly 18% of them non-productive. Typing coverage differed by locus: A, B, C, DRB1 and DQB1 were typed in roughly 620-630 donors, DQA1 in about 500, DPA1 in 600 to 610, and DPB1 in just under 480. In a later genetic analysis, genome-wide SNP genotypes for about three fifths of the 666 donors were used, and that subset was treated as a discovery cohort. HLA typing included class I and class II loci at four-digit resolution. Because of strong linkage in the cohort, roughly five DR-DQ haplotypes were treated as single units for association and clustering. An early release covering around 630 HLA-typed donors comprised approximately 290 gigabases of sequencing data and roughly 86 million unique TCR sequences. Besides the first cohort of hundreds of subjects, a separate validation cohort made up of 120 different subjects was used. An earlier analysis of some 600 of the donors applied high-throughput TCR beta sequencing to assess whether each TCR beta V gene segment acted as functional or pseudogenic. High-throughput TCR immunosequencing, statistical association of individual TCRs with disease status, and machine learning were combined to predict cytomegalovirus infection status. In the later analysis, no new phenotypic data were used to find candidate immune exposures; instead, reliance was placed on TCR beta sequences and their occurrence across donors. The study used immunosequencing to profile the T cell repertoires of 670 or so subjects and linked those repertoires to cytomegalovirus serostatus. Alongside the repertoire data, information on donor age, sex, ethnicity and CMV serostatus was compiled. The study was designed to test whether signatures of past pathogen exposure could be identified by cataloging public T cell receptors. General study outcomes and caveats: Because counts were too low, seventeen rarely observed V segments, including chromosome 9 orphons, were excluded from the earlier analysis of under 650 of the donors. A group of highly shared sequence variants was considered likely to be a technical artifact of the sequencing pipeline. Because some donors lacked HLA typing at each locus, the association tests relied only on the typed subset. Most CMV-associated TCR beta chains appeared to be HLA-restricted in a later analysis, and the HLA associations seemed to be driven largely by CMV exposure. A further reported finding was that TCR beta sequences accurately predicted the HLA-A and HLA-B alleles for most subjects in the first cohort. In an earlier analysis of over 550 of the donors, most TCR beta V segments were observed in productive rearrangements about 90% or about 30% of the time, broadly matching IMGT annotations. In this cohort, only TCR beta chains were sequenced, and detectable features were limited by the absence of alpha or paired-chain data. Correlated functional status among segregating V segments might be attributable to linkage disequilibrium, but an unknown experimental factor could not be ruled out. According to a later analysis, parvovirus B19, influenza, CMV and Epstein-Barr virus appeared linked to several top co-occurrence clusters. Strong co-occurrence of HLA alleles, especially DR and DQ, made assigning TCR associations to individual alleles difficult. Most TCR sequences were observed very rarely across donors, whereas some public TCRs were present in many individuals. In a later analysis, TCR association rates were found to vary across HLA loci, with the most associated TCRs seen for DRB1 alleles and the fewest for HLA-C alleles. An association between a missense DCLRE1C variant and V-gene and J-gene trimming of TCR beta chains was found in a later genetic analysis and replicated in an independent cohort. In both the original and validation cohorts, the classifier was reported to diagnose cytomegalovirus status with high specificity and sensitivity. According to a later genetic analysis, donors in an Asian-associated ancestry cluster had fewer N-insertions in productive TCRs than the approximately 670-donor mean. The 87-base-pair reads could not distinguish some IMGT-functional V segments, including TRBV6-2 and TRBV6-3, so those segments were excluded. A few of the identified cytomegalovirus-associated TCR beta chains were confirmed in vitro to be specific for cytomegalovirus antigens. In the study, around 160 TCR beta chains were listed as associated with cytomegalovirus. The authors suggested that the approach could potentially be extended to other disease states and immunological phenotypes. Specific HLA alleles were associated with 15,000 to 20,000 TCR beta sequences at a false discovery rate of 0.05 in a later analysis. Presence/absence analyses assumed roughly uniform sequencing depth across donors, an assumption that may not hold. A later analysis found that HLA-associated TCR beta chains were more clonally expanded and had lower generation probabilities than equally common non-associated chains. Immune exposure information for the cohort was limited to CMV serostatus.

Library generation was performed with the immunoSEQ multiplex PCR assay. For the multiplex PCR, a mixture combining 60 forward primers for TCR Vbeta segments and 13 reverse primers for TCR Jbeta segments was used. A multiplex PCR assay on genomic DNA amplified the CDR3 region of rearranged TCR beta genes. The amplified TCR beta libraries were sequenced on the Illumina HiSeq System as 87-base-pair reads. Per the authors' processing: A later analysis tallied 80 million to 95 million unique TCR beta chains across the 666 repertoires, and around 12 million of those chains were shared by two or more donors. A nearest-neighbor algorithm error-corrected the raw reads and collapsed the reads into unique sequences, merging closely related sequences to remove PCR and sequencing errors. Alignment of CDR3 sequences to IMGT reference sequences was used to assign V, D and J gene segments. For a sequence to be retained, a match of at least six nucleotides was required to both a V gene segment and a J gene segment. A rearrangement counted as productive if the CDR3 had no stop codons and remained in frame with V and J, and every other rearrangement counted as non-productive. Following IMGT convention, CDR3 was defined as the stretch from the second conserved V-encoded cysteine to the conserved J-encoded phenylalanine. The earlier analysis of a few hundred of the donors excluded sequences that lacked an unambiguous match to a single V gene segment. In an earlier analysis of some 590 of the donors, V segments were called functional above 56.7% productive rearrangements and were called segregating when the between-donor standard deviation exceeded 5%. A statistical classification framework was built to diagnose cytomegalovirus status from the catalog of TCR beta chain sequences. A later analysis assigned V and J genes by comparing TCR nucleotide sequences with IMGT/GENE-DB human TR gene sequences. The TCRdist pipeline was used in a later analysis to assign CDR3 sequences and most-parsimonious VDJ recombination scenarios. In a later analysis, every TCR beta chain was defined by the combination of its CDR3 amino acid sequence and its V-gene family, and reads without a unique V-gene family were dropped. A later analysis removed roughly 590 highly shared, low-generation-probability nucleotide sequences to deal with suspected cross-contamination and a sequencing artifact. A later analysis calculated a clonal expansion index for each public chain from normalized within-repertoire ranks of inferred template counts. In a later analysis, generation probabilities were computed using a VDJ recombination model fitted to out-of-frame rearrangements, and the results were checked against IGoR. A later analysis scored TCR-TCR, TCR-HLA and TCR-CMV co-occurrence with hypergeometric tests, applying a repertoire-size bias correction to TCR pairs. In a later analysis, false discovery rates were estimated by permuting HLA or CMV assignments 20 times. A later analysis grouped co-occurring TCRs with DBSCAN, adding TCRdist sequence similarity when clustering within HLA-allele-positive subsets. Repertoires with fewer than 30,000 or more than 120,000 public chains were left out of co-occurrence clustering, as were four to six repertoires with anomalous nucleotide sharing. Here the immuneACCESS table is served through TCRdb, limited to in-frame sequences with V and J called. Missing clones are a known gap in these copies; in checked studies unresolved V genes cover under half, and the rest lacks a known reason. V and J calls plus clone size are reproduced from that table; the DNA served to infer D and trimming. Here the sample has 150,000 or so clones; around 72% occur a single time. 7% of the sample rests with the top ten.

The cohort comprised under 700 healthy bone marrow donors. At the time of sampling, all cohort members were nominally healthy, though unrecorded immune exposures were likely present. The donor was CMV seropositive and was included in the group of approximately 310 seropositive cohort members. Each donor provided a peripheral blood sample, and peripheral blood mononuclear cells were used for TCR beta sequencing. Genomic DNA was extracted from the blood cell samples with the Qiagen DNeasy Blood Extraction Kit. V and J lose 0 bases and 7 bases, and a span of 14 bases separates them. According to the germline V gene, CDR1 reads SGHTS and CDR2 reads YDEGEE. Measured from the cysteine to the phenylalanine, the CDR3 is 15 residues long. Only the CDR3 part of the read is kept: 45 bases, read in frame from the first base.

Sequencing was carried out using PBMCs. The sequence was collected from a woman aged 40 to 55 in good health and CMV-seropositive. The sequence links TRBV5-8 to TRBJ1-5; a tentative D call is TRBD1 (5 bases match). In nucleotide form, the sequence is TGTGCCAGCAGCTTGGCCCGGCAGGGTCGACAGCCCCAGCATTTT. Translation gives CASSLARQGRQPQHF.